This TCR beta chain was profiled in a study of graft-versus-host responses after intestinal transplantation. Overall study findings and caveats: Early after transplant, HvG declines were associated with peak levels of circulating GvH clones. Elevated graft-versus-host to host-versus-graft clonal ratios in allografts were recorded for patients with graft-donor T cell macrochimerism.

The CDR3 covers 16 residues. Germline V gene sequence: CDR1 SEHNR, CDR2 FQNEAQ (reference sequence). Trimming at V came to 6 bases and at J to 5 bases, leaving 16 bases not matched to a gene. Remarks on this clone: Its antigen is unknown. This sample also contains other DNA sequences that code for the same CDR3.

Assay: immunoSEQ multiplex PCR; the TCRdb copy retains only in-frame clones and omits some. The data contain about 90,000 clones, over 80% of them singletons. The chain is built from TRBV7-9 and TRBJ2-7; TRBD2 matches 7 bases. The TCR sequence derives from a human donor who received an intestinal transplant. This sample comprised unstimulated CD8+ T cells sorted from spleen or lymph node cells, obtained before intestinal transplant. Here the CDR3 reads CASSPSWDGGKDEQYF. Here the CDR3 DNA reads TGTGCCAGCAGTCCCTCTTGGGACGGGGGGAAGGACGAGCAGTACTTC.